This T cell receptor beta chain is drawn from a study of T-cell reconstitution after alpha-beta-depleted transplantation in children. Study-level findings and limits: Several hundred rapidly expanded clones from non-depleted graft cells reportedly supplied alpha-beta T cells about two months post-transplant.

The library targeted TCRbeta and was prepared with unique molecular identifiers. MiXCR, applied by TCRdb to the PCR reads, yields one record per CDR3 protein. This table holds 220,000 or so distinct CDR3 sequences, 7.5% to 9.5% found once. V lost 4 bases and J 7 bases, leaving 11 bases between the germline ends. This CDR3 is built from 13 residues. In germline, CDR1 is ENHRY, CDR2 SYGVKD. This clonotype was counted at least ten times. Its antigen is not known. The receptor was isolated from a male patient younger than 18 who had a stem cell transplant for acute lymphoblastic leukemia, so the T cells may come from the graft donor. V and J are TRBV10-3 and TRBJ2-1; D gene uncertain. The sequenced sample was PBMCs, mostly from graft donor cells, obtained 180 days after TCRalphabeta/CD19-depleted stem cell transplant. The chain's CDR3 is CAISGTWNNEQFF. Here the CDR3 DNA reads TGTGCCATCAGTGGGACCTGGAATAATGAGCAGTTCTTC.